This T cell receptor beta chain was documented in a study of cytomegalovirus exposure and HLA in healthy donors. Findings of the study overall: Productive rates of about 87% or about 30% were seen for most TCR beta V segments in an earlier analysis. It was reportedly the case that the classifier diagnosed cytomegalovirus status with high specificity and sensitivity.

This clone was seen more than once but under ten times. The antigen is undetermined. V lost 7 bases and J lost 5, with 21 bases in between. The germline gives CDR1 SGHAT, CDR2 FQDESV (reference sequence). CDR3 length: 15 amino acids. The PCR ran on 60 Vbeta and 13 Jbeta primers. Sequencing was performed with immunoSEQ multiplex PCR; in TCRdb, only in-frame clones are kept and a portion is missing. The sample lists approximately 56,000 clones, about two thirds occurring once. Sequences were obtained from PBMCs. The receptor was isolated from a woman aged 45-60 years in good health and CMV-seropositive. This chain connects TRBV11-1 to TRBJ2-7, with D possibly TRBD2 on 6 matching bases. CDR3 residues: CASTTGASEVHEQYF. DNA for the CDR3: TGTGCCAGCACCACCGGGGCTAGCGAGGTCCACGAGCAGTACTTC.